Listed below are T cell receptor beta chains from one sample, sequenced in a study of blood T cell repertoires in COVID-19. Method: immunoSEQ multiplex PCR; TCRdb's copy keeps in-frame clones and lacks some. The sample has approximately 260,000 clones; about 86% are singletons. Material: PBMCs or T cells enriched from blood (not recorded which). These receptors came from a young man with acute COVID-19. Each CDR3 is given with its conserved first and last residue. Fields, in order: clone size, J gene, D gene, V gene, CDR3 DNA, CDR3 protein. The D gene is left open where the match is weak. A clone size is listed for some rows: how often the clone was seen (once, few, many), or a class if it is expanded.

. TRBJ2-2 . TRBV9 TGTGCCAGCAGCCGAGGGCCGGACACCGGGGAGCTGTTTTTT CASSRGPDTGELFF
. TRBJ1-2 . TRBV6-5 TGTGCCAGCACCCAAGACAGGCATGGCTACACCTTC CASTQDRHGYTF
. TRBJ1-6 . TRBV4-1 TGCGCCAGCAGCCAAGGCAGGGAGGTCTATAATTCACCCCTCCACTTT CASSQGREVYNSPLHF
. TRBJ2-1 . TRBV20-1 TGCAGTGGGCCAACCCACAATGAGCAGTTCTTC CSGPTHNEQFF
once TRBJ2-5 TRBD2 TRBV5-8 TGTGCCAGCAGCTTGATTGGGAGGGCACAAGAGACCCAGTACTTC CASSLIGRAQETQYF
few TRBJ2-1 TRBD2 TRBV18 TGTGCCAGCTCACCGGGACTAGCGGGGGGTCCGAGCTCCTACAATGAGCAGTTCTTC CASSPGLAGGPSSYNEQFF
. TRBJ1-1 . TRBV19 TGTGCCAGTAGTCCCTGGAGCTTGAACACTGAAGCTTTCTTT CASSPWSLNTEAFF
. TRBJ2-5 TRBD1 TRBV5-6 TGTGCCAGCAGCTTCCGGGACAGGGGAGAGGGAGAGACCCAGTACTTC CASSFRDRGEGETQYF
. TRBJ2-3 TRBD2 TRBV12-5 TGTGCTAGTGGTTTGGCCGAGCGGGGGTCAGATACGCAGTATTTT CASGLAERGSDTQYF
. TRBJ1-4 . TRBV6-5 TGTGCCAGCACCTTTAACGGGGCTAATGAAAAACTGTTTTTT CASTFNGANEKLFF
few TRBJ2-1 . TRBV9 TGTGCCAGCAGCGTAGATGAGCGTTTGAGCGGTGAGCAGTTCTTC CASSVDERLSGEQFF
. TRBJ1-5 . TRBV29-1 TGCAGCGTTGCAGGAAGCAATCAGCCCCAGCATTTT CSVAGSNQPQHF
. TRBJ1-5 TRBD1 TRBV19 TGTGCCAGTAGGCACCGGGACAGAAACAATCAGCCCCAGCATTTT CASRHRDRNNQPQHF
. TRBJ1-2 . TRBV11-2 TGTGCCAGCAGCTTTGCGGAGAAGTATGGCTACACCTTC CASSFAEKYGYTF
. TRBJ1-2 . TRBV19 TGTGCCAGTAGTATAGTCGAAAAGGGAGGATATGGCTACACCTTC CASSIVEKGGYGYTF
. TRBJ1-2 . TRBV7-9 TGTGCCAGCAGCTCGTGGTCGAGTTATGGCTACACCTTC CASSSWSSYGYTF
. TRBJ2-5 . TRBV5-6 TGTGCCAGCAGCCGTAGGCCGGGTAAGCAAGAGACCCAGTACTTC CASSRRPGKQETQYF
. TRBJ1-2 . TRBV18 TGTGCCAGCTCACCAGAGGCTAACTATGGCTACACCTTC CASSPEANYGYTF
. TRBJ1-3 . TRBV19 TGTGCCAGTAGTCGACGGGACTTTGTAGCTGGAAACACCATATATTTT CASSRRDFVAGNTIYF
. TRBJ2-2 . TRBV27 TGTGCCAGCACCCTTGTGGGCAGGGCTAGCGGGGAGCTGTTTTTT CASTLVGRASGELFF
few TRBJ1-2 TRBD1 TRBV19 TGTGCCAGCCACCTCGGGAGGACAGGGGGGTATGGCTACACCTTC CASHLGRTGGYGYTF
. TRBJ1-1 . TRBV7-8 TGTGCCAGCAGCCCCGACCTCCGGGCTGAAGCTTTCTTT CASSPDLRAEAFF
. TRBJ1-2 TRBD1 TRBV7-2 TGTGCCAGCAGCTTCGGGACAGGGGGACCACGGAATGGCTACACCTTC CASSFGTGGPRNGYTF
. TRBJ2-5 TRBD2 TRBV5-1 TGCGCCAGCAGGCCGGGACTAGCCGAGGAGACCCAGTACTTC CASRPGLAEETQYF
. TRBJ1-5 . TRBV18 TGTGCCAGCTCCAATTCTGTAGCTGATCAGCCCCAGCATTTT CASSNSVADQPQHF
. TRBJ2-2 . TRBV6-5 TGTGCCAGCAGAAAGACAGTTTTCACCGGGGAGCTGTTTTTT CASRKTVFTGELFF
once TRBJ1-1 . TRBV5-1 TGTGCCAGCAGCTTGGACGGGGGGGACACTGAAGCTTTCTTT CASSLDGGDTEAFF
few TRBJ2-3 TRBD1 TRBV11-2 TGTGCCAGCAGCTTAGATCAGGTTAGACAGGGACCAGATACGCAGTATTTT CASSLDQVRQGPDTQYF
. TRBJ2-5 TRBD2 TRBV19 TGTGCCAGTAGTAGGCTAGCGGGGCGAGAGACCCAGTACTTC CASSRLAGRETQYF
. TRBJ1-3 TRBD1 TRBV11-3 TGTGCCAGCAGCCGCAGGGGGACTGGAAACACCATATATTTT CASSRRGTGNTIYF
. TRBJ2-1 . TRBV20-1 TGCAGTGCTAGGGCCAATGAGCAGTTCTTC CSARANEQFF
. TRBJ1-1 . TRBV5-1 TGCGCCAGCAGCCCGGGGGTCGGTGCTTTCTTT CASSPGVGAFF
. TRBJ1-4 TRBD1 TRBV6-1 TGTGCCAGCAGTGAAGCTTCAGGACAGGGTAATGAAAAACTGTTTTTT CASSEASGQGNEKLFF
. TRBJ2-5 TRBD2 TRBV5-1 TGTGCCAGCAGCCCCACTAGCGGGATACTGACCCAGTACTTC CASSPTSGILTQYF
. TRBJ1-4 TRBD1 TRBV19 TGTGCCAGCACCGGGACAGGGTATTTTGGGCTGTTTTTT CASTGTGYFGLFF
few TRBJ1-5 . TRBV18 TGTGCCAGCTCAGGGAGGGCGGGGACGAGCAATCAGCCCCAGCATTTT CASSGRAGTSNQPQHF
once TRBJ1-5 . TRBV28 TGTGCCAGCAGTTATGGCGGGGGGTGGGACAATCAGCCCCAGCATTTT CASSYGGGWDNQPQHF
. TRBJ1-5 TRBD1 TRBV28 TGTGCCAGCAGCCTCCGGGACAGAGCCCAGTTGGATCAGCCCCAGCATTTT CASSLRDRAQLDQPQHF
. TRBJ2-5 TRBD1 TRBV9 TGTGCCAGCAGCGGAGAATGGACAGGGGGCGAAAAGACCCAGTACTTC CASSGEWTGGEKTQYF
. TRBJ2-5 . TRBV21-1 TGTGCCAGCAGCGTGACTAGTAGGGAGACCCAGTACTTC CASSVTSRETQYF
once TRBJ2-2 TRBD2 TRBV7-3 TGTGCCAGCAGCCTACACGGGGGGGCCGGCGTAAAGACCGGGGAGCTGTTTTTT CASSLHGGAGVKTGELFF
. TRBJ2-5 . TRBV21-1 TGTGCCAACAGAGGAGGGGTTGGCGTGGTCAGCCAAGAGACCCAGTACTTC CANRGGVGVVSQETQYF
once TRBJ2-1 TRBD2 TRBV7-9 TGTGCCAGCAGCTTAGCGGCCGGACTAGCGGACGACAATGAGCAGTTCTTC CASSLAAGLADDNEQFF